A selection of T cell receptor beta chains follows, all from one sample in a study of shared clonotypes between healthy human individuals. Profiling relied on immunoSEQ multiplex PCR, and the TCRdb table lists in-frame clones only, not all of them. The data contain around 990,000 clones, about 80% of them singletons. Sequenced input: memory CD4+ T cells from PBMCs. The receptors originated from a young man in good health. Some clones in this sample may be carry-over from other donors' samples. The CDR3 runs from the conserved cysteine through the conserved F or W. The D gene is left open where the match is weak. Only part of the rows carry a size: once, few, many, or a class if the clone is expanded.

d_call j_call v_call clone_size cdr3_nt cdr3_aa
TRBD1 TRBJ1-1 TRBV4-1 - TGCGCCAGCAGCCATATCGGACAGGGGAGGACTGAAGCTTTCTTT CASSHIGQGRTEAFF
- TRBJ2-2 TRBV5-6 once TGTGCCAGCACCCAGACAGACACCGGGGAGCTGTTTTTT CASTQTDTGELFF
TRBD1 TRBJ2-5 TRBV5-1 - TGCGCCAGCAGCTTACAGGGGGCGTTTTTCGAAGAGACCCAGTACTTC CASSLQGAFFEETQYF
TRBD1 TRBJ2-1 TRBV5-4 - TGTGCCAGCAGCTGGGGACAGGGGTTATACAATGAGCAGTTCTTC CASSWGQGLYNEQFF
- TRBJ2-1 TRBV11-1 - TGTGCCAGCAGCGTCATAGCCCTAGCACACAATGAGCAGTTCTTC CASSVIALAHNEQFF
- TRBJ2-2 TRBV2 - TGTGCCAGCCGTGCCTATATGGACACCGGGGAGCTGTTTTTT CASRAYMDTGELFF
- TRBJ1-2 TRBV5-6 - TGTGCCAGCAGCCCCCCCGTAGGGTTCCCATACGTCTCACCAAATGGCTACACCTTC CASSPPVGFPYVSPNGYTF
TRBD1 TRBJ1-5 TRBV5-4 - TGTGCCAGCAGCGACAGGGGCAATCAGCCCCAGCATTTT CASSDRGNQPQHF
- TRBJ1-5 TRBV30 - TGTGCCTGGAGTAAGGGCTTCCCGCGACCCCAGCATTTT CAWSKGFPRPQHF
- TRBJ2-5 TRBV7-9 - TGTGCCAGCAGCTTAGGGGACAATAGATTTCAAGAGACCCAGTACTTC CASSLGDNRFQETQYF
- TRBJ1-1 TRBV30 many TGTGCCTGGAGTGTAATAGGACGGCAGAACACTGAAGCTTTCTTT CAWSVIGRQNTEAFF
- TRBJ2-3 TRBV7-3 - TGTGCCAGCAGCTTACAACCGGGAACCAGCTCTAAGGATACGCAGTATTTT CASSLQPGTSSKDTQYF
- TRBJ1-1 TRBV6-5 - TGTGCCAGCCGCTCCCTTCTGAGGGCAACTGAAGCTTTCTTT CASRSLLRATEAFF
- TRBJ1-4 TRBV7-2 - TGTGCCAGCAGCTTGGGGCAAGTAACTAATGAAAAACTGTTTTTT CASSLGQVTNEKLFF
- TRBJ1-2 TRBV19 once TGTGCCAGTAGTTCCTACGCCTCTGGCTACACCTTC CASSSYASGYTF
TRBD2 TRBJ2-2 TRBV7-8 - TGTGCCAGCAGCTGGACTAGCGGGAGAGACACCGGGGAGCTGTTTTTT CASSWTSGRDTGELFF
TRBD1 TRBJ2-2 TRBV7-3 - TGTGCCAGCAGCTTCGGGACAGAACTCACCGGGGAGCTGTTTTTT CASSFGTELTGELFF
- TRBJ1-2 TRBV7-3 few TGTGCCAGCAGCTTAACGGCAGGGAATGGCTACACCTTC CASSLTAGNGYTF
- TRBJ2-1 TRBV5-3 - TGTGCCAGAAGCACATCTCCCAGGGGCCCTGTGGGTTCCATCTACAATGAGCAGTTCTTC CARSTSPRGPVGSIYNEQFF
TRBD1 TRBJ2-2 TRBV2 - TGTGCCAGCAGCCGGGACAGCGCGAACACCGGGGAGCTGTTTTTT CASSRDSANTGELFF
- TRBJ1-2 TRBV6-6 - TGTGCCAGCAGTTACTCGGAGGGAGGCTACACCTTC CASSYSEGGYTF
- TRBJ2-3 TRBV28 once TGTGCCAGCAGTCCGGCCGGGTGGGGGACAGATACGCAGTATTTT CASSPAGWGTDTQYF
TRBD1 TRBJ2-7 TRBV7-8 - TGTGCCAGCAGCTCGGGAAGCACACAGGGGAGAACCTACGAGCAGTACTTC CASSSGSTQGRTYEQYF
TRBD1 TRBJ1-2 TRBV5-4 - TGTGCCAGCAGCCCAGGGACAGGCCAGCATGGCTACACCTTC CASSPGTGQHGYTF
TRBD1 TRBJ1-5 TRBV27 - TGTGCCAGCAGCCCGACGGACAGGGGAAACAATCAGCCCCAGCATTTT CASSPTDRGNNQPQHF
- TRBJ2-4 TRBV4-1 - TGCGCCAGCAGCCAAGATTTGGAACAGACCCTAGCCAAAAACATTCAGTACTTC CASSQDLEQTLAKNIQYF
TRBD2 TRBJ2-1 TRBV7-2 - TGTGCCAGCACCCCGGGGGGCAATGAGCAGTTCTTC CASTPGGNEQFF
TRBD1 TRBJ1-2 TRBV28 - TGTGCCAGCAGTACGACAGGGGGCGCCGGCTATGGCTACACCTTC CASSTTGGAGYGYTF
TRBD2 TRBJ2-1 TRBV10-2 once TGCGCCAGCAGTGCGTCTAGCGGGAGTATCAATGAGCAGTTCTTC CASSASSGSINEQFF
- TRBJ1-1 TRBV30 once TGTGCCTGGAGTGTAAGTGGGGCAGTTGCTCAAGCTTTCTTT CAWSVSGAVAQAFF
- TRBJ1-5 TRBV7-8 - TGTGCCAGCAGCCGCACAACAAACTTGGGCAATCAGCCCCAGCATTTT CASSRTTNLGNQPQHF
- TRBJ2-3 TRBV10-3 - TGTGCCATCAGTGATGAAACGGGCCCAAGCACAGATACGCAGTATTTT CAISDETGPSTDTQYF
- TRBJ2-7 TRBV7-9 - TGTGCCAGCAGCTCTCCCTACGAGCAGTACTTC CASSSPYEQYF
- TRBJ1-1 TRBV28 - TGTGCCAGCAGTCTCACAGGGTCCCCTGAAGCTTTCTTT CASSLTGSPEAFF
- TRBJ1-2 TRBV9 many TGTGCCAGCAGCGTAGGCGGGGGTTTCTATGGCTACACCTTC CASSVGGGFYGYTF
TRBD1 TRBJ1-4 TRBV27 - TGTGCCAGCAGTATTCAGGGGGCGAATGGAAAACTGTTTTTT CASSIQGANGKLFF
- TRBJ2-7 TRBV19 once TGTGCCAGTAGTAAGAACAGGGCCGAGTACGAGCAGTACTTC CASSKNRAEYEQYF
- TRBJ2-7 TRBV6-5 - TGTGCCAGCAGTTCCCGGGACAACTCCTACGAGCAGTACTTC CASSSRDNSYEQYF
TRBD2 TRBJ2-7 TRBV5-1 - TGCGCCAGCAGCTTGGATGGGTCTAGCGGGAGCTACGAGCAGTACTTC CASSLDGSSGSYEQYF
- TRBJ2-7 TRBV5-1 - TGCGCCAGCAGCTTTATTCAGGGTGGAAACGAGCAGTACTTC CASSFIQGGNEQYF
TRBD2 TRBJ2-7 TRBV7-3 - TGTGCCAGCAGCCCAGACGGGGGAGGGACCTACGAGCAGTACTTC CASSPDGGGTYEQYF
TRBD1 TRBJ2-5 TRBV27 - TGTGCCAGCAGTTCCGGGACAGGGGGGAGAGGGACCCAGTACTTC CASSSGTGGRGTQYF
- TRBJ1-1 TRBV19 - TGTGCCAGTAGTATGTACTGGGAGGCTGAAGCTTTCTTT CASSMYWEAEAFF
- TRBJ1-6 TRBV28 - TGTGCCATTAGGGCGTCCTATAATTCACCCCTCCACTTT CAIRASYNSPLHF
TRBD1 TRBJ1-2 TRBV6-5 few TGTGCCAGCAGTGACTCCGGGACAGGGCTCTATGGCTACACCTTC CASSDSGTGLYGYTF
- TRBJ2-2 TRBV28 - TGTGCCAGCAGAATCACCCTTACCGGGGAGCTGTTTTTT CASRITLTGELFF
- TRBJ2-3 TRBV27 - TGTGCCAGCACCCTCTTCGACGGGACAGATACGCAGTATTTT CASTLFDGTDTQYF
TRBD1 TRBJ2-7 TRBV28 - TGTGCCAGCAGTTTGGGGACAGGGAAGCAGTACTTC CASSLGTGKQYF
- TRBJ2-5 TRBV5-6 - TGTGCCAGCAGCTTTTACCCAGGGTTCGGAGAGACCCAGTACTTC CASSFYPGFGETQYF
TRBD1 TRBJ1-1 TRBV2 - TGTGCCGGGGACAGGCGGGGCACTGAAGCTTTCTTT CAGDRRGTEAFF
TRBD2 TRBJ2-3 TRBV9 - TGTGCCAGCAGCCCGGGGGTAGCGGGAAAGGCGCAGTATTTT CASSPGVAGKAQYF
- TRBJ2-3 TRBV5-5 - TGTGCCAGCAGCTTGGCCCGACAGCTCACAGATACGCAGTATTTT CASSLARQLTDTQYF
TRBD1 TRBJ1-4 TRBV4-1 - TGCGCCAGCAGCCAAGACGCAGGGGGGTCTGAAAAACTGTTTTTT CASSQDAGGSEKLFF
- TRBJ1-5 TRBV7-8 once TGTGCCAGCAGCTCCCACAATCAGCCCCAGCATTTT CASSSHNQPQHF
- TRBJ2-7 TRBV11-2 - TGTGCCAGCAGCTTAGATATAGTGGGGCTTCTACAGGCAAAGTCCTACGAGCAGTACTTC CASSLDIVGLLQAKSYEQYF
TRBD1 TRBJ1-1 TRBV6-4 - TGTGCCAGCCCAAGGGCGAGGGGGCGTAGGGCGGCCACTGAAGCTTTCTTT CASPRARGRRAATEAFF
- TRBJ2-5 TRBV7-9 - TGTGCCAGCAGCTTAGTCGAGGGGGAGACCCAGTACTTC CASSLVEGETQYF
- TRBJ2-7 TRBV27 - TGTGCCAGCAGTTTATTTGGCGGGCCCGAGCAGTACTTC CASSLFGGPEQYF
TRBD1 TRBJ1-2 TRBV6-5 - TGTGCCAGCAGTTCCCAGACCAGTACAGGGGGCGGCTACACCTTC CASSSQTSTGGGYTF